A selection of T cell receptor beta chains follows, all from one sample in a study of T cells in Graves' hyperthyroidism and ophthalmopathy. TCRdb reanalysed the multiplex PCR reads using MiXCR and keeps one entry per CDR3 protein. The sample includes under 350,000 distinct CDR3 sequences, around 15% seen only once; the top ten take roughly 50%. Sequencing was performed on blood. These receptors all come from an older woman with Graves' ophthalmopathy. Both conserved end residues are part of each CDR3. D genes are given only for firm matches. Clone size, where shown, is once, few, many, or a class for clones that have expanded.

J gene: TRBJ2-6; D gene: -; clone size: few; V gene: TRBV20-1; CDR3 DNA: TGCAGTTGGCAAGCGGATGACTCTGGGGCCAACGTCCTGACTTTC; CDR3 protein: CSWQADDSGANVLTF
J gene: TRBJ2-1; D gene: -; clone size: many; V gene: TRBV11-2; CDR3 DNA: TGTGCCAGCAGCTTAGAGGCAGGTAGGAATGAGCAGTTCTTC; CDR3 protein: CASSLEAGRNEQFF
J gene: TRBJ2-3; D gene: -; clone size: few; V gene: TRBV4-3; CDR3 DNA: TGCGCCAGCAGCCAAGATCGAACCACAGATACGCAGTATTTT; CDR3 protein: CASSQDRTTDTQYF
J gene: TRBJ1-4; D gene: -; clone size: -; V gene: TRBV2; CDR3 DNA: TGTGCCAGCATCAAAGGTGGGGGGCCGGGTGAAAAACTGTTTTTT; CDR3 protein: CASIKGGGPGEKLFF
J gene: TRBJ2-7; D gene: -; clone size: many; V gene: TRBV5-8; CDR3 DNA: TGTGCCAGCAGCTTGGTTCACAGGGCCTACGAGCAGTACTTC; CDR3 protein: CASSLVHRAYEQYF
J gene: TRBJ2-7; D gene: -; clone size: many; V gene: TRBV9; CDR3 DNA: TGTGCCAGCAGCGAGACCGGCGGGGCGGGCTACGAGCAGTACTTC; CDR3 protein: CASSETGGAGYEQYF
J gene: TRBJ2-2; D gene: TRBD1; clone size: few; V gene: TRBV7-9; CDR3 DNA: TGTGCCAGCAGCTTAGCGAAAGGGGGCAACACCGGGGAGCTGTTTTTT; CDR3 protein: CASSLAKGGNTGELFF
J gene: TRBJ1-5; D gene: TRBD1; clone size: many; V gene: TRBV20-1; CDR3 DNA: TGCAGTGCTAGAGATCGGACAGGCGTATTTGGCAATCAGCCCCAGCATTTT; CDR3 protein: CSARDRTGVFGNQPQHF
J gene: TRBJ2-3; D gene: -; clone size: -; V gene: TRBV2; CDR3 DNA: TGTGCCAGCACAGAACAGGGGGGGCGGCAGTATTTT; CDR3 protein: CASTEQGGRQYF
J gene: TRBJ2-1; D gene: TRBD2; clone size: many; V gene: TRBV28; CDR3 DNA: TGTGCCAGCAGTTTATCGGGTAGCGGGATATACAATGAGCAGTTCTTC; CDR3 protein: CASSLSGSGIYNEQFF
J gene: TRBJ2-2; D gene: TRBD1; clone size: many; V gene: TRBV2; CDR3 DNA: TGTGCCAGCAGCAAACAGGGGGCGCGTACCGGGGAGCTGTTTTTT; CDR3 protein: CASSKQGARTGELFF
J gene: TRBJ2-7; D gene: TRBD2; clone size: few; V gene: TRBV14; CDR3 DNA: TGTGCCAGCAGCCAAGATAAACTAGCGGGGATCGACGAGCAGTACTTC; CDR3 protein: CASSQDKLAGIDEQYF
J gene: TRBJ2-2; D gene: TRBD2; clone size: few; V gene: TRBV12-3/TRBV12-4; CDR3 DNA: TGTGCCAGCAGTCTCACGTATCCTAGCGGGCCCGGGGAGCTGTTTTTT; CDR3 protein: CASSLTYPSGPGELFF
J gene: TRBJ2-1; D gene: TRBD2; clone size: -; V gene: TRBV18; CDR3 DNA: TGTGCCAGCTCACCTGAAATACTAGCGGGGGGGTTCCAAGAGCAGTTCTTC; CDR3 protein: CASSPEILAGGFQEQFF
J gene: TRBJ2-2; D gene: TRBD2; clone size: many; V gene: TRBV9; CDR3 DNA: TGTGCCAGCAGCTCCCGAGGTAGCGGGAGCGGGGAGCTGTTTTTT; CDR3 protein: CASSSRGSGSGELFF
J gene: TRBJ1-5; D gene: -; clone size: many; V gene: TRBV7-9; CDR3 DNA: TGTGCCAGCAGCTTAGAACAGGGTGGGCGCAATCAGCCCCAGCATTTT; CDR3 protein: CASSLEQGGRNQPQHF
J gene: TRBJ2-3; D gene: -; clone size: once; V gene: TRBV7-2; CDR3 DNA: TGTGCCAGCAGCCGACAAACGGAGGACACAGATACGCAGTATTTT; CDR3 protein: CASSRQTEDTDTQYF
J gene: TRBJ2-3; D gene: TRBD2; clone size: many; V gene: TRBV18; CDR3 DNA: TGTGCCAGCTCCCCGACTAGCGGGGTCAGCACAGATACGCAGTATTTT; CDR3 protein: CASSPTSGVSTDTQYF
J gene: TRBJ2-1; D gene: -; clone size: few; V gene: TRBV9; CDR3 DNA: TGTGCCAGCAGCCCAGGATTCTCCTACAATGAGCAGTTCTTC; CDR3 protein: CASSPGFSYNEQFF
J gene: TRBJ2-7; D gene: -; clone size: many; V gene: TRBV5-1; CDR3 DNA: TGCGCCAGCAGGGGAGCTGTCCAGGCCCTCTCCTACGAGCAGTACTTC; CDR3 protein: CASRGAVQALSYEQYF
J gene: TRBJ1-1; D gene: -; clone size: -; V gene: TRBV7-9; CDR3 DNA: TGTGCCAGCAGCTTTGGTAGGAACACTGATGCTTTCTTT; CDR3 protein: CASSFGRNTDAFF
J gene: TRBJ1-4; D gene: -; clone size: -; V gene: TRBV28; CDR3 DNA: TGTGCCAGCAGTAAACAGGATGCCAATGAAAAACTGTTTTTT; CDR3 protein: CASSKQDANEKLFF
J gene: TRBJ2-7; D gene: TRBD1; clone size: many; V gene: TRBV29-1; CDR3 DNA: TGCAGCGTTTCCGGGACAGGGAACGAGCAGTACTTC; CDR3 protein: CSVSGTGNEQYF
J gene: TRBJ2-5; D gene: -; clone size: many; V gene: TRBV7-9; CDR3 DNA: TGTGCCAGCAGCTTAGGGGACGGATTACAAGAGACCCAGTACTTC; CDR3 protein: CASSLGDGLQETQYF
J gene: TRBJ2-3; D gene: TRBD2; clone size: many; V gene: TRBV7-9; CDR3 DNA: TGTGCCAGCCGACCGGGGGGGACGACAGATACGCAGTATTTT; CDR3 protein: CASRPGGTTDTQYF
J gene: TRBJ1-1; D gene: -; clone size: many; V gene: TRBV7-9; CDR3 DNA: TGTGCCAGCAGCTTCTCGGGGGTTAGAACTACCCAGGCTTTCTTT; CDR3 protein: CASSFSGVRTTQAFF
J gene: TRBJ2-1; D gene: -; clone size: many; V gene: TRBV12-3/TRBV12-4; CDR3 DNA: TGTGCCAGCAGACGGGGGGCCGTCTACAATGAGCAGTTCTTC; CDR3 protein: CASRRGAVYNEQFF
J gene: TRBJ2-1; D gene: TRBD2; clone size: many; V gene: TRBV11-2; CDR3 DNA: TGTGCCAGCAGTTTGGGGGGGTCGAATGAGCAGTTCTTC; CDR3 protein: CASSLGGSNEQFF
J gene: TRBJ2-1; D gene: -; clone size: many; V gene: TRBV7-3; CDR3 DNA: TGTGCCAGCAGCTTAAGAGTAGGAAATGAGCAGTTCTTC; CDR3 protein: CASSLRVGNEQFF
J gene: TRBJ2-1; D gene: TRBD2; clone size: many; V gene: TRBV6-1; CDR3 DNA: TGTGCCACCGTTAGCGGGGGCTCCTACAATGAGCAGTTCTTC; CDR3 protein: CATVSGGSYNEQFF
J gene: TRBJ1-1; D gene: -; clone size: -; V gene: TRBV19; CDR3 DNA: TGTGCCAGTAGTACACCGACAGGCAGGAGGAACACTGAAGCTTTCTTT; CDR3 protein: CASSTPTGRRNTEAFF
J gene: TRBJ1-4; D gene: -; clone size: many; V gene: TRBV2; CDR3 DNA: TGTGCCAGCAGGAAGGACGGGCTCGGCGGTGAAAAACTGTTTTTT; CDR3 protein: CASRKDGLGGEKLFF
J gene: TRBJ1-1; D gene: -; clone size: -; V gene: TRBV4-3; CDR3 DNA: TGCGCCAGCAGCCAATCCTTGAACACTGAAGCTTTCTTT; CDR3 protein: CASSQSLNTEAFF
J gene: TRBJ2-3; D gene: TRBD1; clone size: few; V gene: TRBV6-1; CDR3 DNA: TGTGCCAGCACCAAGGACAGGCAATCCAGAGATACGCAGTATTTT; CDR3 protein: CASTKDRQSRDTQYF
J gene: TRBJ1-2; D gene: TRBD1; clone size: few; V gene: TRBV6-5; CDR3 DNA: TGTGCCAGCAGTTACTCCCTAAACACAGGGGGCCCTGGCTACACCTTC; CDR3 protein: CASSYSLNTGGPGYTF
J gene: TRBJ2-7; D gene: -; clone size: many; V gene: TRBV7-8; CDR3 DNA: TGTGCCAGCAGCTTAGCGCGGGCCAGGGGGGGACCCTACGAGCAGTACTTC; CDR3 protein: CASSLARARGGPYEQYF
J gene: TRBJ2-7; D gene: -; clone size: many; V gene: TRBV7-9; CDR3 DNA: TGTGCCAGCAGCGCCTCCGGGACCGCACTAAACGAGCAGTACTTC; CDR3 protein: CASSASGTALNEQYF
J gene: TRBJ2-3; D gene: -; clone size: few; V gene: TRBV7-2; CDR3 DNA: TGTGCCAGCAGCACTAGGGGACCATACACAGATACGCAGTATTTT; CDR3 protein: CASSTRGPYTDTQYF
J gene: TRBJ2-1; D gene: TRBD2; clone size: many; V gene: TRBV20-1; CDR3 DNA: TGCAGTGCTAGATCTCTAGCGGGGGTTTACAATGAGCAGTTCTTC; CDR3 protein: CSARSLAGVYNEQFF
J gene: TRBJ2-5; D gene: -; clone size: -; V gene: TRBV30; CDR3 DNA: TGTGCCTGGAGTCTACAGGGCCAAGAGACCCAGTACTTC; CDR3 protein: CAWSLQGQETQYF
J gene: TRBJ1-1; D gene: -; clone size: many; V gene: TRBV7-9; CDR3 DNA: TGTGCCAGCAGCTTACTGAACACGGACACTGAAGCTTTCTTT; CDR3 protein: CASSLLNTDTEAFF
J gene: TRBJ1-1; D gene: -; clone size: few; V gene: TRBV20-1; CDR3 DNA: TGCAGACCGGGACTTTTGAACACTGAAGCTTTCTTT; CDR3 protein: CRPGLLNTEAFF
J gene: TRBJ2-7; D gene: TRBD2; clone size: -; V gene: TRBV24-1; CDR3 DNA: TGTGCCACCGAGTCGTGGCGGGAGACCTCCTACGAGCAGTACTTC; CDR3 protein: CATESWRETSYEQYF
J gene: TRBJ1-2; D gene: -; clone size: few; V gene: TRBV6-1; CDR3 DNA: TGTGCCAGCAGTGAACACGAGGGGCTGGGCTATGGCTACACCTTC; CDR3 protein: CASSEHEGLGYGYTF
J gene: TRBJ2-1; D gene: TRBD2; clone size: many; V gene: TRBV12-5; CDR3 DNA: TGTGCTAGTGGCCCCGGGACTAGCGGTTACAATGAGCAGTTCTTC; CDR3 protein: CASGPGTSGYNEQFF
J gene: TRBJ2-3; D gene: -; clone size: few; V gene: TRBV28; CDR3 DNA: TGTGCCAGCAGGGACTACGGCACAGATACGCAGTATTTT; CDR3 protein: CASRDYGTDTQYF
J gene: TRBJ2-5; D gene: -; clone size: many; V gene: TRBV30; CDR3 DNA: TGTGCCTGGAGTGTGGGGCAGTGGGAACAAGAGACCCAGTACTTC; CDR3 protein: CAWSVGQWEQETQYF
J gene: TRBJ2-2; D gene: TRBD2; clone size: many; V gene: TRBV7-9; CDR3 DNA: TGTGCCAGCAGCAGAAGACTAGCGGGACGCACCGGGGAGCTGTTTTTT; CDR3 protein: CASSRRLAGRTGELFF